The clone carrying this T cell receptor (beta chain) has a handful of counts. What it binds is not known. The entry originates in a study of beta chain features in type 1 diabetes. Study conclusions and caveats: Shorter templates may be favored by PCR, equally so in patients and controls. Type 1 diabetes patients showed a moderate but significant shortening of TCRB CDR3s in all four CD4+ subsets.

TCRB transcripts that were expressed got sequenced, as all of the isolated RNA had been reverse transcribed. Here immunoSEQ multiplex PCR was the method, and the copy in TCRdb shows in-frame clones only, minus some. This table has over 200,000 clones, roughly a tenth appearing once. CDR3 length equals 17 residues. V lost 1 base and J lost 0; bases outside the gene matches: 7. Germline values: CDR1 SGHRS, CDR2 YFSETQ. V is TRBV5-1 and J is TRBJ2-1, with 7 bases identical to TRBD1. The TCR was taken from a young man with type 1 diabetes. The sequencing sample was made of naive CD4+ T cells from blood. This chain's CDR3 is CASSLRGQSSSYNEQFF. The DNA of the CDR3 is TGCGCCAGCAGCTTGAGGGGACAGTCGAGCTCCTACAATGAGCAGTTCTTC.